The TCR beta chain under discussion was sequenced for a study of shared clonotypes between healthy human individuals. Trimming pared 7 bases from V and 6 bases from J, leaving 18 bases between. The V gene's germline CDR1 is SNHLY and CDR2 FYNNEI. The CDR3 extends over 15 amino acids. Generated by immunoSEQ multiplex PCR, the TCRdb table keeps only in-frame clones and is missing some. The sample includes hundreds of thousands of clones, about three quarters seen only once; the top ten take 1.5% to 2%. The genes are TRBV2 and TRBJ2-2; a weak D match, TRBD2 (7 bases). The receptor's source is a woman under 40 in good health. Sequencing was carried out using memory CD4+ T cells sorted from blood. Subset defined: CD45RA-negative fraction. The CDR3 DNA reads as TGTGCCAGCAAAGGGGGAGGGGTGCGCCCCGGGGAGCTGTTTTTT. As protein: CASKGGGVRPGELFF.